This T cell receptor beta chain came from a study of T cell repertoires in cytomegalovirus infection. For the study at large: Evidence of both CMV infection and a matching HLA type came from public TCR beta signatures.

Germline CDR1 is KGHDR and CDR2 is SFDVKD. The V and J ends lost 0 bases and 2 bases respectively, with 14 bases between them. The length of the CDR3 is 17 residues. This clonotype was recorded at least ten times. Its antigen is not identified. In TCRdb, the reads were re-called with MiXCR into one record per CDR3 protein. The table includes roughly 300,000 distinct CDR3 sequences, 8% to 10% detected once. General study points: It was HLA-C-restricted CMV-specific TCR beta clonotypes that dominated the response ex vivo. Using cumulative public TCR beta family frequency, the authors identified those who carried CMV together with the relevant HLA.

Sequenced: PBMCs. V gene TRBV24-1 combines with J gene TRBJ2-3; possibly TRBD2 for D (6 bases). This TCR came from a human donor in good health (CMV status not recorded). Some clones in this sample may be carry-over from other donors' samples. This CDR3 is CATSDLRGSGLTDTQYF. DNA of the CDR3: TGTGCCACCAGTGATTTGCGCGGTAGCGGTCTCACAGATACGCAGTATTTT.